This TCR beta chain is drawn from a study of shared clonotypes between healthy human individuals. Donors comprised healthy HIV-negative adults lacking recent acute infections or vaccinations. Germline CDR1 and CDR2: MNHNS and SASEGT. This CDR3 region has 14 residues. V shed 4 bases and J shed 3 bases, with 12 bases lying between them. Deep-level running was used for the assay. For every subset, genomic DNA was evenly distributed across several immunoSEQ plates. Generated by immunoSEQ multiplex PCR, the TCRdb table keeps only in-frame clones and is missing some. Of about 490,000 clones listed, around four fifths are singletons.

The chain links TRBV6-1 to TRBJ1-1, with a weak D call TRBD1 (5 bases). This clonotype originated in a woman in her thirties or forties in good health. Some clones in this sample may be carry-over from other donors' samples. Sequencing was carried out using PBMCs. The CDR3 DNA follows: TGTGCCAGCAGTGTGGAAGGGGCGGACACTGAAGCTTTCTTT. Translation gives CASSVEGADTEAFF.